The 16 T cell receptor beta chains reported below all come from one sample, sequenced in a study of shared clonotypes between healthy human individuals. Assay: immunoSEQ multiplex PCR; the TCRdb copy retains only in-frame clones and omits some. Here the sample spans hundreds of thousands of clones, 76% being singletons. Sequencing used PBMCs. These receptors were obtained from a woman in her thirties or forties in good health. Some clones in this sample may be carry-over from other donors' samples.

This chain links TRBV7-3 with TRBJ1-3; 7 bases fit TRBD2. The better agreement between TRBJ2-2 and the DNA end casts doubt on the J call. CDR1 and CDR2 (germline): SGHTA, FQGTGA. The CDR3 consists of 15 residues. CDR3 bases: TGTGCCAGCAGCTTTGGTAGCGGGTTCACCGGGGAGCTGTTTTTT. Protein: CASSFGSGFTGELFF.

J is TRBJ2-2 and V is TRBV18; D might be TRBD1 or TRBD2, each matching 6 bases. Germline V gives CDR1 KGHSH, CDR2 LQKENI. CDR3 length: 13 amino acids. The V and J ends lost 7 bases and 3 bases respectively, with 9 bases between them. The CDR3 sequence: CASWRGDTGELFF. CDR3 coding DNA: TGTGCCAGCTGGAGGGGGGACACCGGGGAGCTGTTTTTT.

This clone appeared many times. The sample holds other DNA sequences that translate to the same CDR3. The chain joins TRBV29-1 to TRBJ1-2; unclear D gene. Per the germline V gene, CDR1 is SQVTM and CDR2 is ANQGSEA. The V and J ends lost 6 bases and 0 bases respectively, with 8 bases between them. The CDR3 runs to 12 residues. This chain's CDR3 is CSVTLANYGYTF. The CDR3, as DNA: TGCAGCGTCACGTTAGCTAACTATGGCTACACCTTC.

This clone was found once. This rearrangement joins TRBV30 to TRBJ1-2; D perhaps matches TRBD1 (5 bases). Trimming removed 7 bases at V and 1 base at J, with 13 bases between. Germline V gene sequence: CDR1 GTSNPN, CDR2 SVGIG (reference sequence). The CDR3 has 13 amino acids. The CDR3 DNA sequence: TGTGCCTCAAGTCAGGGATTTAACTATGGCTACACCTTC. The encoded protein is CASSQGFNYGYTF.

V and J are TRBV1 and TRBJ1-3. TRBV1 is noted as a pseudogene. This CDR3 has 16 amino acids. CDR3 bases: TGCACCAGCAGCCAAGACACGGCCGTCTCTGGAAACACCATATATTTT. Translated: CTSSQDTAVSGNTIYF.

The gene calls are TRBV18 and TRBJ2-1, with 11 positions matching TRBD2. The CDR3 runs to 21 residues. Losses at the gene ends were 5 bases for V and 2 bases for J; bases not matched to a gene: 20. From germline, CDR1 is KGHSH and CDR2 LQKENI. The DNA for the CDR3 is TGTGCCAGCTCAGGGGTCGACAGGGCGAGCACTAGCGGGGGAACCTACAATGAGCAGTTCTTC. Translated: CASSGVDRASTSGGTYNEQFF.

The gene calls are TRBV7-9 and TRBJ2-3; D not certain. The V gene's germline CDR1 is SEHNR and CDR2 FQNEAQ (reference sequence). V lost 7 bases to trimming and J lost 0 bases, with 11 bases between them. The CDR3 loop spans 14 amino acids. DNA of the CDR3: TGTGCCAGCAACCTTCTTGGGAGCACAGATACGCAGTATTTT. Residues: CASNLLGSTDTQYF.

The chain combines TRBV9 with TRBJ2-1, with 7 nucleotides matching TRBD1. J gave up 5 bases and V 1 base, and 3 bases lay outside the gene matches. Germline lookup yields CDR1 SGDLS and CDR2 YYNGEE. CDR3 length: 14 residues. The CDR3: CASSVKGQNNEQFF. CDR3 nucleotide sequence: TGTGCCAGCAGCGTAAAGGGACAGAACAATGAGCAGTTCTTC.

The genes are TRBV28 and TRBJ2-7; TRBD1 agrees at 9 bases. CDR3 length equals 14 residues. The V and J ends lost 3 bases and 4 bases, in that order; junction bases with no gene match: 4. Germline V gene lookup returns CDR1 MDHEN and CDR2 SYDVKM. In DNA, the CDR3 is TGTGCCAGCAGTTTGTCACAGGGGGCGTACGAGCAGTACTTC. This gives the protein CASSLSQGAYEQYF. The full variable domain, its missing parts supplied by reference TRBV28 and TRBJ2-7, is DVKVTQSSRYLVKRTGEKVFLECVQDMDHENMFWYRQDPGLGLRLIYFSYDVKMKEKGDIPEGYSVSREKKERFSLILESASTNQTSMYLCASSLSQGAYEQYFGPGTRLTVT.

This chain joins TRBV28 and TRBJ1-5; TRBD1 is a possible D gene (5 bases). This CDR3 is built from 14 residues. CDR1 is MDHEN and CDR2 is SYDVKM in the germline V gene. V was clipped by 5 bases and J by 7 bases, with 15 bases between them. CDR3 region: CASSPGLVNQPQHF. For the CDR3, the DNA is TGTGCCAGCAGTCCAGGGTTAGTGAACCAGCCCCAGCATTTT.

As to this clone: One junction end disagrees with the germline gene, perhaps due to a read error. CDR3 sequence: CAGSFPAEQKLFF. In DNA form, the CDR3 reads TGTGCCGGCAGTTTTCCGGCAGAACAAAAACTGTTTTTT. The rearrangement links TRBV28 to TRBJ1-4; D gene uncertain. This CDR3 contains 13 residues. The V gene's germline CDR1 is MDHEN and CDR2 SYDVKM.

This clone was found a few times. This rearrangement joins TRBV11-2 to TRBJ1-2, with 10 nucleotides matching TRBD1. This CDR3 is built from 13 residues. Germline loops: CDR1 SGHAT, CDR2 FQNNGV. V trimming: 5 bases; J trimming: 7 bases; junction bases outside the gene matches: 4. CDR3 amino acids: CASSPGQGVGYTF. CDR3 sequence (DNA): TGTGCCAGCAGCCCTGGACAGGGGGTTGGCTACACCTTC.

The chain uses TRBV27 and TRBJ2-7, with D unresolved. Germline CDR1 and CDR2: MNHEY and SMNVEV (reference sequence). V gave up 2 bases and J gave up 0 bases, with 5 bases separating them. This CDR3 region has 13 residues. The CDR3 nucleotides read TGTGCCAGCAGTTTACCCCTCTCCTACGAGCAGTACTTC. Protein product: CASSLPLSYEQYF.

This chain links TRBV5-6 with TRBJ2-3; D ambiguous. Trimming took 1 base from V and 0 from J, leaving 15 bases between them. The CDR3 runs to 17 residues. Germline V gives CDR1 SGHDT, CDR2 YYEEEE. CDR3 bases: TGTGCCAGCAGCTTGCTACGATCGGCGCAAAGCACAGATACGCAGTATTTT. Protein sequence: CASSLLRSAQSTDTQYF.

This chain uses TRBV29-1 with TRBJ2-7; D may correspond to TRBD1 or TRBD2 (5 bases each). Trimming stripped 6 bases from V and 0 bases from J, with 15 bases between. Germline lookup yields CDR1 SQVTM and CDR2 ANQGSEA. The CDR3 is 14 residues long. Written as DNA, the CDR3 is TGCAGCGTCAACCGGGACCCAATCTCCTACGAGCAGTACTTC. Translation: CSVNRDPISYEQYF.

This chain connects TRBV15 to TRBJ1-5; unclear D gene. Germline V lookup: CDR1 LNHNV, CDR2 YYDKDF (reference sequence). CDR3 size: 13 residues. V was cut by 0 bases and J by 9 bases, with 9 bases left in between. CDR3 DNA: TGTGCCACCAGCAGAGACGTCCAACTGCCCCAGCATTTT. Encoded protein: CATSRDVQLPQHF.